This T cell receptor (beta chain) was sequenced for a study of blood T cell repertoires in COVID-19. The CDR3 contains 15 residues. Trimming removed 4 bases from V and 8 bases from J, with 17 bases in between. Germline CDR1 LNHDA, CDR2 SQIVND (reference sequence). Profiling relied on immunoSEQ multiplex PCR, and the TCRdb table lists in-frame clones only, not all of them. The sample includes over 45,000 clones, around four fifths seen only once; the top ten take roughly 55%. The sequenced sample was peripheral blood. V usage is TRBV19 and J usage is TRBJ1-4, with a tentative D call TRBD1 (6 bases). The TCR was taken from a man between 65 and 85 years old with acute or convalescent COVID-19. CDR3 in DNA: TGTGCCAGTAGTAAGGCAGGACAGCGGGGGGAAAAACTGTTTTTT. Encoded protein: CASSKAGQRGEKLFF.